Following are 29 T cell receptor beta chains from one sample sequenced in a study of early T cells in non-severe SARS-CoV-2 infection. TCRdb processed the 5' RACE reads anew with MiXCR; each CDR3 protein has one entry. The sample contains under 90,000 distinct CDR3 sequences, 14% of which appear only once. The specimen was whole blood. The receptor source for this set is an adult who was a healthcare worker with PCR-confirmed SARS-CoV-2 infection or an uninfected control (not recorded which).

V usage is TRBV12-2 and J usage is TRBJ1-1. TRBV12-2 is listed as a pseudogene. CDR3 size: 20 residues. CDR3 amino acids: CASRLAVEVVRPVRGVEAFF. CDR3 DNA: TGTGCAAGTCGCTTAGCGGTGGAGGTAGTCCGTCCGGTAAGAGGGGTAGAAGCTTTCTTT.

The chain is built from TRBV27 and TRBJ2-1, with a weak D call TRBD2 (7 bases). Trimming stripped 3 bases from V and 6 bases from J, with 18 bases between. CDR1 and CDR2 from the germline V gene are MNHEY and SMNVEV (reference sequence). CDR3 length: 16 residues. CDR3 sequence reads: CASSFSAAGALNEQFF. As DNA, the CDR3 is TGTGCCAGCAGTTTTTCCGCGGCGGGGGCGCTCAATGAGCAGTTCTTC.

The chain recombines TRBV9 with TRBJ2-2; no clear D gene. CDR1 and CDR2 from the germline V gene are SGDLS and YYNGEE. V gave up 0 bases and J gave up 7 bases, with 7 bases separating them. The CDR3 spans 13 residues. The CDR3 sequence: CASSVVVNGELFF. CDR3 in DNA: TGTGCCAGCAGCGTAGTAGTTAACGGGGAGCTGTTTTTT. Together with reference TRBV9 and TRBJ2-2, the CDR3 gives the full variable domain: DSGVTQTPKHLITATGQRVTLRCSPRSGDLSVYWYQQSLDQGLQFLIQYYNGEERAKGNILERFSAQQFPDLHSELNLSSLELGDSALYFCASSVVVNGELFFGEGSRLTVL.

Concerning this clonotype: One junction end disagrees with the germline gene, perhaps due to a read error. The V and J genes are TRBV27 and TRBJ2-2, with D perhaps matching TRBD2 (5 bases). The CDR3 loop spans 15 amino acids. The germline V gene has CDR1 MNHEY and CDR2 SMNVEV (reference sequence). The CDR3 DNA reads TGTGCCAGCAGCTTAAAGGCGGGCCTCACCGGGGAGCTGCTTTTT. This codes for CASSLKAGLTGELLF.

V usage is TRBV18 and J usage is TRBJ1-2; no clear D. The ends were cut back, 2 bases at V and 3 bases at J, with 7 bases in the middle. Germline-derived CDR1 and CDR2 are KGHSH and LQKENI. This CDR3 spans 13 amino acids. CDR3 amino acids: CASSPETDYGYTF. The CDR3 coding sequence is TGTGCCAGCTCACCAGAAACAGACTATGGCTACACCTTC.

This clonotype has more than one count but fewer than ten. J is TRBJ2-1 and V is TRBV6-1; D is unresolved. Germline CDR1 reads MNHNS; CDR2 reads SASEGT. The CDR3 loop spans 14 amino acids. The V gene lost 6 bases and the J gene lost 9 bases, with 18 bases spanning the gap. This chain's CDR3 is CASSGGGYPGEQFF. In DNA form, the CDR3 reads TGTGCCAGCAGCGGTGGTGGGTATCCGGGTGAGCAGTTCTTC.

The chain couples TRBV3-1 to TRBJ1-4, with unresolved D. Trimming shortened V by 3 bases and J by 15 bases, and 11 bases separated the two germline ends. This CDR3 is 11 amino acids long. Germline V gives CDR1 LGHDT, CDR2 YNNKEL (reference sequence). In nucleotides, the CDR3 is TGTGCCAGCAGCCACGGCCAGTTCTTGTTTTTT. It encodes CASSHGQFLFF.

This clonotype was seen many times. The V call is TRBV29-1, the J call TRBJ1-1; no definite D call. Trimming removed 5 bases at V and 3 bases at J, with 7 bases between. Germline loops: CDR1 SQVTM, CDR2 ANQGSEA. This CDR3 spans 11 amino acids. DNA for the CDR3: TGCAGCGTTTTCGGTGACACTGAAGCTTTCTTT. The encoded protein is CSVFGDTEAFF.

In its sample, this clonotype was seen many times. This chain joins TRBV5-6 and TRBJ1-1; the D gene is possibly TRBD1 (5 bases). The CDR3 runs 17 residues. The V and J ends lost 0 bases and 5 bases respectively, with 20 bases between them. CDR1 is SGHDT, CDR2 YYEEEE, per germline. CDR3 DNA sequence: TGTGCCAGCAGCTTGGACGGGGCTTACGGGTCGAGGACTGAAGCTTTCTTT. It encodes CASSLDGAYGSRTEAFF.

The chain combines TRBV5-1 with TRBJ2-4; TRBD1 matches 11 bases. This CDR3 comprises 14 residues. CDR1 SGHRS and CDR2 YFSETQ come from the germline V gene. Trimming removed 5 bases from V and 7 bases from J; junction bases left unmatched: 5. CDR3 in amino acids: CASRPGQGANIQYF. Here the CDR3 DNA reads TGCGCCAGCAGGCCCGGACAGGGGGCCAACATTCAGTACTTC.

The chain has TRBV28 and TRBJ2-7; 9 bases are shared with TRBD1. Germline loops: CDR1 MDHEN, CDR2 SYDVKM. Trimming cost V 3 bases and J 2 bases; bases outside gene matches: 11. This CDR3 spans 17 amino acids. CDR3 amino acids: CASSLTLGDREAYEQYF. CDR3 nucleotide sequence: TGTGCCAGCAGTTTGACCCTGGGGGACAGGGAGGCCTACGAGCAGTACTTC.

CDR3 region: CASSTWTSGGAETQYF. The CDR3 DNA follows: TGTGCCAGCAGCACCTGGACTAGCGGGGGGGCAGAGACCCAGTACTTC. The V and J genes are TRBV7-9 and TRBJ2-5; 15 bases fit TRBD2. CDR1 and CDR2 (germline): SEHNR, FQNEAQ (reference sequence). V shed 5 bases and J 4 bases; nucleotides not matched to a gene: 5. The CDR3 is made up of 16 amino acids.

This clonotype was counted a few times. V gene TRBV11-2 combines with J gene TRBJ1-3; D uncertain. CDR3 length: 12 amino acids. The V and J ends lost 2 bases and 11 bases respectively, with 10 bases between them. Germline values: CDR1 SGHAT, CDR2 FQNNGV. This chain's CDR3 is CASSLIAQSIYF. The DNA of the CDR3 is TGTGCCAGCAGCTTAATCGCACAGTCCATATATTTT. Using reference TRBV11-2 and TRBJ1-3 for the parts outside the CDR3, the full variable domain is EAGVAQSPRYKIIEKRQSVAFWCNPISGHATLYWYQQILGQGPKLLIQFQNNGVVDDSQLPKDRFSAERLKGVDSTLKIQPAKLEDSAVYLCASSLIAQSIYFGEGSWLTVV.

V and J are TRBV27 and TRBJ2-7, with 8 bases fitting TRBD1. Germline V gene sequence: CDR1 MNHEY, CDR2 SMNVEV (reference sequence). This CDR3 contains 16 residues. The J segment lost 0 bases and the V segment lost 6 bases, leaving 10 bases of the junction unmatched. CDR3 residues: CASRNGDRPSSYEQYF. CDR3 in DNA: TGTGCCAGCAGGAACGGGGACAGGCCGAGCTCCTACGAGCAGTACTTC.

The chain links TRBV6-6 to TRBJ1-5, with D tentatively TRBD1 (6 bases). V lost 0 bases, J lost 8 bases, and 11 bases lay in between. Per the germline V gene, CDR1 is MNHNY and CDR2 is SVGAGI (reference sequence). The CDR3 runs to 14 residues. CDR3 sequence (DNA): TGTGCCAGCAGTTACTCCCTAGGGGGGGAGCCCCAGCATTTT. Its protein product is CASSYSLGGEPQHF.

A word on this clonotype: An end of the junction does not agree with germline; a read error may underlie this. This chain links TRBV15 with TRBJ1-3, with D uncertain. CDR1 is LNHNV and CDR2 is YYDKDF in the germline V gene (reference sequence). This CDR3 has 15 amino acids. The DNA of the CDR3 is TGTGCCACCAGCACAACAGCTTACTCTGAAAACACCATATATTTT. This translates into CATSTTAYSENTIYF.

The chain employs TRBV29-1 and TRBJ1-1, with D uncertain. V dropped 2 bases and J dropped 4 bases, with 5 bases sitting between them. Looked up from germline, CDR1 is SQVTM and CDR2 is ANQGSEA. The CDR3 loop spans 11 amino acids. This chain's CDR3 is CSVESLTEAFF. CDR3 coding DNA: TGCAGCGTTGAATCTCTCACTGAAGCTTTCTTT.

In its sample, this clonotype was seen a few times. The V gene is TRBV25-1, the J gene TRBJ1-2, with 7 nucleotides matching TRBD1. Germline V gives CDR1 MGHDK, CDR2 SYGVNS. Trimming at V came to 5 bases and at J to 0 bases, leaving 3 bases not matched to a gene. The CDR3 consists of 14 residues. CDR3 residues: CASSRQGSNYGYTF. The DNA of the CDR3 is TGTGCCAGCAGTAGACAGGGTTCTAACTATGGCTACACCTTC.

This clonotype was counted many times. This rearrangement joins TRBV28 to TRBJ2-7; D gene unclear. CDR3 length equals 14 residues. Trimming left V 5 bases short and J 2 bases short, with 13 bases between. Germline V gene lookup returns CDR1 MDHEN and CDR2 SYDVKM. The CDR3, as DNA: TGTGCCAGCAGTCCACGGCGCCCCCCCTACGAGCAGTACTTC. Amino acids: CASSPRRPPYEQYF.

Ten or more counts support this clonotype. The CDR3 DNA follows: TGTGCCAGCAGCCCGGACAGGGACAATACGCAGTATTTT. It translates to CASSPDRDNTQYF. This chain uses TRBV11-2 with TRBJ2-3; TRBD1 aligns across 8 bases. The J segment lost 7 bases and the V segment lost 5 bases, leaving 5 bases of the junction unmatched. This CDR3 has 13 amino acids. Germline CDR1 SGHAT, CDR2 FQNNGV.

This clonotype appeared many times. CDR3 coding DNA: TGTGCCAGCAGTTTATTAACGGTCAATGAGCAGTTCTTC. Translated, it gives CASSLLTVNEQFF. This chain joins TRBV12-3 or TRBV12-4 and TRBJ2-1, with unresolved D. The CDR3 totals 13 residues. V was trimmed by 2 bases and J by 6 bases, leaving 8 bases between them.

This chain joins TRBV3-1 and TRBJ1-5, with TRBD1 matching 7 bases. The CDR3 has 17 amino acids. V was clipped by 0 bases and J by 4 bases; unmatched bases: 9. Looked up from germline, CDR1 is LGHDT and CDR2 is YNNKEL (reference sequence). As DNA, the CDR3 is TGTGCCAGCAGCCAAGAGGGGGACAGTCGGGGAAATCAGCCCCAGCATTTT. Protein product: CASSQEGDSRGNQPQHF.

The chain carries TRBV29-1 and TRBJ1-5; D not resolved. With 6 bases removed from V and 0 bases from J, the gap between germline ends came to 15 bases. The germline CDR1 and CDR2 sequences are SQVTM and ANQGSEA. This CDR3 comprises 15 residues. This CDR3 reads CSVQEMGYSNQPQHF. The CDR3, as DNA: TGCAGCGTCCAGGAGATGGGGTATAGCAATCAGCCCCAGCATTTT.

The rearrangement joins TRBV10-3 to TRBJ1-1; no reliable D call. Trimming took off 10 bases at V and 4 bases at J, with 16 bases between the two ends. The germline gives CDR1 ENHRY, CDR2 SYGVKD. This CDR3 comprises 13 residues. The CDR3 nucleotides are TGTGCCACCTGGAGGGCTGGAAGCACTGAAGCTTTCTTT. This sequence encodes CATWRAGSTEAFF.

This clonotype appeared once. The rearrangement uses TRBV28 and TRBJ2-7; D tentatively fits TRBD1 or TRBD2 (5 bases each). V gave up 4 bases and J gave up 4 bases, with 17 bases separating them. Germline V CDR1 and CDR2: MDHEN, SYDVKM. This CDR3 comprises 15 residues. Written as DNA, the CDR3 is TGTGCCAGCAGTTCGCCGTCCGGGGCTCGATACGAGCAGTACTTC. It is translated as CASSSPSGARYEQYF.

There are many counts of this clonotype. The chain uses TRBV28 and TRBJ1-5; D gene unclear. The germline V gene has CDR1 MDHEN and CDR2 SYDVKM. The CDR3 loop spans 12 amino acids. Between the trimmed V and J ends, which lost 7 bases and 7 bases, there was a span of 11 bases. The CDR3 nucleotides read TGTGCCAGCACTTTTGAGGACCAGCCCCAGCATTTT. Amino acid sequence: CASTFEDQPQHF.

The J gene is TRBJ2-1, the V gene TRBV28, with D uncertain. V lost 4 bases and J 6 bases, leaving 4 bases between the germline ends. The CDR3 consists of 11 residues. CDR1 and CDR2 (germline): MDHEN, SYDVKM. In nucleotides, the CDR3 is TGTGCCAGCAGTTATGGCAATGAGCAGTTCTTC. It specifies CASSYGNEQFF.

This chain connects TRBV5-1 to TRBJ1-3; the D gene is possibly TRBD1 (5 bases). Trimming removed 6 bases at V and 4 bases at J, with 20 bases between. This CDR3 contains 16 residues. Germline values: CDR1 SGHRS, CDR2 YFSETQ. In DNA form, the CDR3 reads TGCGCCAGCACAACGGACTCACCGGGGGAAGGAAACACCATATATTTT. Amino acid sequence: CASTTDSPGEGNTIYF.

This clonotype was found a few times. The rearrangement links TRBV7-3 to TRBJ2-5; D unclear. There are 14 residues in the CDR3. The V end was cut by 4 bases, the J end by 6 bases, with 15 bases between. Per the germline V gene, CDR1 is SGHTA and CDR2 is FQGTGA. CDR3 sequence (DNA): TGTGCCAGCAGCTCCGATGGCAGCAGGCAGACCCAGTACTTC. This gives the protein CASSSDGSRQTQYF.